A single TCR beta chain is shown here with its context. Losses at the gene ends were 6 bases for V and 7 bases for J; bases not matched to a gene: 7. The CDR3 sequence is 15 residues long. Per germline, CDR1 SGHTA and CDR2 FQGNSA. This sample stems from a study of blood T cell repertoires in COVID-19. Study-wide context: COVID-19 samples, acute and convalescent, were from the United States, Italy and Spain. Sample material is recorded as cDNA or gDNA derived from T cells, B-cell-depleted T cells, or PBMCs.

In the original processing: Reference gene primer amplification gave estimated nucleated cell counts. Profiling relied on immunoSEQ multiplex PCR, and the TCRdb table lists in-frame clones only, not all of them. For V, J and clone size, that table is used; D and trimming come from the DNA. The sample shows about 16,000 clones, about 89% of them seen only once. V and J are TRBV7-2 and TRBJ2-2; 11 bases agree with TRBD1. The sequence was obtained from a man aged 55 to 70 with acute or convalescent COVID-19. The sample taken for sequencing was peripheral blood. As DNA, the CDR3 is TGTGCCAGCAGAGCTGGACAGGGGGCCGGCGGGGAGCTGTTTTTT. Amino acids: CASRAGQGAGGELFF.